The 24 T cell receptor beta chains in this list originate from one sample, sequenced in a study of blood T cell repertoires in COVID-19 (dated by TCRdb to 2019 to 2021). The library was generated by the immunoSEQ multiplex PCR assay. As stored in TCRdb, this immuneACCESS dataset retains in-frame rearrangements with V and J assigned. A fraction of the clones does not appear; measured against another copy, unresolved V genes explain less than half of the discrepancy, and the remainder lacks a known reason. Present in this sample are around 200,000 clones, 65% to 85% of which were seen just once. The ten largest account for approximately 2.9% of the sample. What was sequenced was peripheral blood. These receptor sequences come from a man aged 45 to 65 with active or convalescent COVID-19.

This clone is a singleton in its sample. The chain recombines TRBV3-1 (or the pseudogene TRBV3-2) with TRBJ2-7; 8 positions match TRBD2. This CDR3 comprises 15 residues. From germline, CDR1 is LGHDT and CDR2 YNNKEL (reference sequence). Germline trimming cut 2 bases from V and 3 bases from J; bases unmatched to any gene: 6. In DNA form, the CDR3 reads TGTGCCAGCAGCCAAATAGGAGCGGGAGTCTACGAGCAGTACTTC. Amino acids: CASSQIGAGVYEQYF.

CDR3 sequence: CASRTGALSFAEAFF. The CDR3 DNA is TGTGCCAGCCGGACAGGGGCCTTGTCGTTCGCTGAAGCTTTCTTT. J is TRBJ1-1 and V is TRBV2; 9 bases agree with TRBD1. V trimming: 8 bases; J trimming: 6 bases; junction bases outside the gene matches: 13. Germline CDR1 is SNHLY and CDR2 is FYNNEI. The CDR3 consists of 15 residues.

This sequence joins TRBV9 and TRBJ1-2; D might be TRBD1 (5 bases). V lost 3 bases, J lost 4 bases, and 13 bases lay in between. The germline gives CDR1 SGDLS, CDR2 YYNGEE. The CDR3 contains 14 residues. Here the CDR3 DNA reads TGTGCCAGCAGCGCGTTGACAGTCCTCTATGGCTACACCTTC. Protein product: CASSALTVLYGYTF.

CDR3 nucleotide sequence: TGTGCCAGCAGTGAAGTTGGACTAGCGGGGGTCGAGCAGTACTTC. Encoded protein: CASSEVGLAGVEQYF. This rearrangement joins TRBV6-1 to TRBJ2-7; TRBD2 matches at 13 bases. Germline V CDR1 and CDR2: MNHNS, SASEGT. The CDR3 spans 15 residues. The J segment lost 6 bases and the V segment lost 1 base, leaving 3 bases of the junction unmatched.

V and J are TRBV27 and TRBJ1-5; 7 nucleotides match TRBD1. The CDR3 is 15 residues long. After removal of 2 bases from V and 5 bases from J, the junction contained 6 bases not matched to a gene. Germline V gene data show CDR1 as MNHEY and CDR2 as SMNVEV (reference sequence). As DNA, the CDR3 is TGTGCCAGCAGTTTAGGGGGAACAGGGGATCAGCCCCAGCATTTT. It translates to CASSLGGTGDQPQHF.

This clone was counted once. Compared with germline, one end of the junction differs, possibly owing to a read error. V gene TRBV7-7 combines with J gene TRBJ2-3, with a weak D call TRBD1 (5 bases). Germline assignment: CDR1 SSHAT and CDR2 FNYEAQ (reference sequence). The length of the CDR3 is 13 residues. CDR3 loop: CASSLGARDTQYF. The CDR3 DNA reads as TGTGCTAGCAGCTTAGGGGCACGAGATACGCAGTATTTT.

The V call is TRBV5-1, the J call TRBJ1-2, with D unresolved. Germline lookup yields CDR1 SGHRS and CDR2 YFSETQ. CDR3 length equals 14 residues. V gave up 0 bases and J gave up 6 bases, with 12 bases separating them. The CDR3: CASSLEAAGDGYTF. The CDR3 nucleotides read TGCGCCAGCAGCTTGGAGGCAGCGGGCGATGGCTACACCTTC.

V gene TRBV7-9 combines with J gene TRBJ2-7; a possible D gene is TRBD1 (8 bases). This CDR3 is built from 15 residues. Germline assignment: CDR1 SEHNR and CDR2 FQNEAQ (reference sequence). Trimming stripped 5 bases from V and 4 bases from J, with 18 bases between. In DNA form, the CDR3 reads TGTGCCAGCAGCCCATCGGGGGGACAGGTATACGAGCAGTACTTC. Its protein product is CASSPSGGQVYEQYF.

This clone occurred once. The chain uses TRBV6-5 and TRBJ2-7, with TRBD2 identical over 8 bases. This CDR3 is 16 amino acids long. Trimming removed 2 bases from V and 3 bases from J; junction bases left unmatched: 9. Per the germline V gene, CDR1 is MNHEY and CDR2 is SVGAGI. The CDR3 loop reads CASSYGGAGGHYEQYF. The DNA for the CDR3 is TGTGCCAGCAGTTACGGAGGGGCGGGAGGCCACTACGAGCAGTACTTC.

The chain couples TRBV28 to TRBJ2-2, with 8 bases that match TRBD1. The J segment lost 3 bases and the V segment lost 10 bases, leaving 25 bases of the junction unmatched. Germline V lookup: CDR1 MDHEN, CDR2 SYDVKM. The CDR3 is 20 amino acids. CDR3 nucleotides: TGTGCCACCAACCGCAGGGGGCTATGGTCGAACCTCTCTTACACCGGGGAGCTGTTTTTT. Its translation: CATNRRGLWSNLSYTGELFF.

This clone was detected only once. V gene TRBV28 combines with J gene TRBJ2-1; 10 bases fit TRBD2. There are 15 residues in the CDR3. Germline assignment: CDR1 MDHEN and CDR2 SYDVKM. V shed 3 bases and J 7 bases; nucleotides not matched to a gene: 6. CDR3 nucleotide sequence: TGTGCCAGCAGTTTTTTCAGCGGGAGGGGTAATGAGCAGTTCTTC. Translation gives CASSFFSGRGNEQFF.

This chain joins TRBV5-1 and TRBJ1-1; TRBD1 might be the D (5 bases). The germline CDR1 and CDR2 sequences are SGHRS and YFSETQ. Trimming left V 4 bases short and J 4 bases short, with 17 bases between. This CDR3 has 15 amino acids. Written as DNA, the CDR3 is TGCGCCAGCAGCCCGTGGACGGAGGGGATCACTGAAGCTTTCTTT. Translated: CASSPWTEGITEAFF.

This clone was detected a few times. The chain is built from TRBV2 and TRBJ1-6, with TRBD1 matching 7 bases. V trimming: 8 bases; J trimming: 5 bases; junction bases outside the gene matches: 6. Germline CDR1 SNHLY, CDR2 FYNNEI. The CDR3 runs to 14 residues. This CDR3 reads CASSRDRDNSPLHF. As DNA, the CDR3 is TGTGCCAGCTCCCGGGACAGAGATAATTCACCCCTCCACTTT.

CDR3 coding DNA: TGTGCCAGCAGCTTAGGCAGACTTACTGGAGGAAACACCATATATTTT. This sequence encodes CASSLGRLTGGNTIYF. This chain links TRBV5-6 with TRBJ1-3, with no clear D. Trimming took off 2 bases at V and 4 bases at J, with 16 bases between the two ends. Germline CDR1 is SGHDT and CDR2 is YYEEEE. The CDR3 is made up of 16 amino acids. Drawing the rest from reference TRBV5-6 and TRBJ1-3, the complete variable domain is DAGVTQSPTHLIKTRGQQVTLRCSPKSGHDTVSWYQQALGQGPQFIFQYYEEEERQRGNFPDRFSGHQFPNYSSELNVNALLLGDSALYLCASSLGRLTGGNTIYFGEGSWLTVV.

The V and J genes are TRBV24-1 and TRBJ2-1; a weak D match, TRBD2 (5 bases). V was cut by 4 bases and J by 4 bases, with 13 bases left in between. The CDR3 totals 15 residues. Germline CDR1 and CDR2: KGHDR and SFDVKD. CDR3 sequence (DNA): TGTGCCACCAGTGACGTACCGGACTCTTACAATGAGCAGTTCTTC. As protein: CATSDVPDSYNEQFF.

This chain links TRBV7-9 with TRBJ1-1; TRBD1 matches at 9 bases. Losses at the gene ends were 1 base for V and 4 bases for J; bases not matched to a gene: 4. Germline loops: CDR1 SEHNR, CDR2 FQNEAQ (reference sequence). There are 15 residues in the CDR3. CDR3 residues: CASSLGGQGGTEAFF. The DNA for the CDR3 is TGTGCCAGCAGCTTAGGGGGACAGGGTGGCACTGAAGCTTTCTTT.

The CDR3 DNA reads TGTGCCAGCAGTTCTGGACTGGAAAGAGGGTACGAGCAGTACTTC. It encodes CASSSGLERGYEQYF. The chain recombines TRBV27 with TRBJ2-7; D perhaps matches TRBD2 (5 bases). Germline CDR1 reads MNHEY; CDR2 reads SMNVEV (reference sequence). The CDR3 sequence is 15 residues long. Trimming cost V 4 bases and J 4 bases, with 17 bases left between them.

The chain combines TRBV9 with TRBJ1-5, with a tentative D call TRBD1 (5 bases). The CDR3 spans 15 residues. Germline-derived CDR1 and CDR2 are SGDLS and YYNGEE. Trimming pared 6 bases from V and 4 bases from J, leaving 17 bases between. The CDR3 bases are TGTGCCAGCACCCCGGGAGCAGGGCGAAATCAGCCCCAGCATTTT. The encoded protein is CASTPGAGRNQPQHF.

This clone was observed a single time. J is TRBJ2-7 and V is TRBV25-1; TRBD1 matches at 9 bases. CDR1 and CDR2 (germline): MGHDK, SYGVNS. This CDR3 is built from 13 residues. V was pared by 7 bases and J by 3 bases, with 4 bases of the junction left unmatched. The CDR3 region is CASTTGGFYEQYF. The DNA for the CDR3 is TGTGCCAGCACGACAGGGGGTTTCTACGAGCAGTACTTC.

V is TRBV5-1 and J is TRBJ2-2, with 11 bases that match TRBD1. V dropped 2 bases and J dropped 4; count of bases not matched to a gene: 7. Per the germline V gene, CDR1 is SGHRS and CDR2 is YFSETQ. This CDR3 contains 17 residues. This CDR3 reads CASSFGGQGAATGELFF. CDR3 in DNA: TGCGCCAGCAGCTTCGGAGGACAGGGGGCGGCCACCGGGGAGCTGTTTTTT.

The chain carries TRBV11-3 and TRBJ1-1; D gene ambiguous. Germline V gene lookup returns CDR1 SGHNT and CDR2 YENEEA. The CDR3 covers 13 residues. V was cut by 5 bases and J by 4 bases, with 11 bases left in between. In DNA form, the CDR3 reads TGTGCCAGCAGCCTGGGTCGGAGCACTGAAGCTTTCTTT. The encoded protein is CASSLGRSTEAFF.

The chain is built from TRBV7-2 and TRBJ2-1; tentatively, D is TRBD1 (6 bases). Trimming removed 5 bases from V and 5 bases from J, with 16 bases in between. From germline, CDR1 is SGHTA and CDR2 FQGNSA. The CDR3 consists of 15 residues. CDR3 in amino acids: CASSPRTDINNEQFF. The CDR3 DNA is TGTGCCAGCAGCCCCCGGACAGATATTAACAATGAGCAGTTCTTC. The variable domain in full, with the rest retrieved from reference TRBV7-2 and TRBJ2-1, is GAGVSQSPSNKVTEKGKDVELRCDPISGHTALYWYRQSLGQGLEFLIYFQGNSAPDKSGLPSDRFSAERTGGSVSTLTIQRTQQEDSAVYLCASSPRTDINNEQFFGPGTRLTVL.

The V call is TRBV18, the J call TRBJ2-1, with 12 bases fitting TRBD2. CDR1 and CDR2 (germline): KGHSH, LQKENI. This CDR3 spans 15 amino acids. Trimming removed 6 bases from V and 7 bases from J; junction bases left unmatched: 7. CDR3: CASSQDGLAGNEQFF. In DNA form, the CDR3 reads TGTGCCAGCTCGCAGGACGGACTAGCGGGGAATGAGCAGTTCTTC.

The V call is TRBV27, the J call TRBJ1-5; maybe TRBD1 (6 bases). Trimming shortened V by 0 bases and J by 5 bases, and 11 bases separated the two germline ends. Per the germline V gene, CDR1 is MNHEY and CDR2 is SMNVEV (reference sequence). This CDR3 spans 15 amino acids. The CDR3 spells CASSLSYRAHQPQHF. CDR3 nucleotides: TGTGCCAGCAGTTTATCTTACAGGGCTCATCAGCCCCAGCATTTT.